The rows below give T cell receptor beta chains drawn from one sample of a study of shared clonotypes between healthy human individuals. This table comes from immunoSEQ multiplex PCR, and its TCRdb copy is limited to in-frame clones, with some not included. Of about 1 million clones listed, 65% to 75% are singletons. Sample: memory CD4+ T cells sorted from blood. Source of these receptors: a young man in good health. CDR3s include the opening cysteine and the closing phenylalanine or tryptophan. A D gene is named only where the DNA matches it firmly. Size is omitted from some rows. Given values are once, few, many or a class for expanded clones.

DNA: TGTGCCAGCAGCTTAGGAGGCAGGGGTCAAGAGACCCAGTACTTC
CDR3: CASSLGGRGQETQYF
V: TRBV7-6
J: TRBJ2-5
size: NA
D: NA

DNA: TGCGCCAGCAGGGAAGGACTATTGTCGAACAATGAGCAGTTCTTC
CDR3: CASREGLLSNNEQFF
V: TRBV5-1
J: TRBJ2-1
size: NA
D: NA

DNA: TGTGCCAGCAGCGTGTTAGGGGAAGAAAATCAGCCCCAGCATTTT
CDR3: CASSVLGEENQPQHF
V: TRBV9
J: TRBJ1-5
size: NA
D: NA

DNA: TGTGCCTGGAGTGGGGGACAGGGAGACTATGGCTACACCTTC
CDR3: CAWSGGQGDYGYTF
V: TRBV30
J: TRBJ1-2
size: NA
D: TRBD1

DNA: TGTGCCAGCAGCTTCCGGGGTTTTAGAGGAGAGACCCAGTACTTC
CDR3: CASSFRGFRGETQYF
V: TRBV5-4
J: TRBJ2-5
size: NA
D: NA

DNA: TGTGCCAGCAGTAGACAGGCGTACGAGCAGTACTTC
CDR3: CASSRQAYEQYF
V: TRBV6-1
J: TRBJ2-7
size: NA
D: NA

DNA: TGTGCCAGCAGTTACGGCGACAGCCCACGCAATCAGCCCCAGCATTTT
CDR3: CASSYGDSPRNQPQHF
V: TRBV6-6
J: TRBJ1-5
size: NA
D: NA

DNA: TGTGCCAGCAGCGCGGCAGGGGGCGGCGAGCAGTACTTC
CDR3: CASSAAGGGEQYF
V: TRBV7-6
J: TRBJ2-7
size: NA
D: TRBD1

DNA: TGTGCCAGCAGTCTATCACGGGGAACGAGTGGAAACACCATATATTTT
CDR3: CASSLSRGTSGNTIYF
V: TRBV27
J: TRBJ1-3
size: NA
D: NA

DNA: TGTGCCAGCACTCCACGGACAGGGACTGAAGCTTTCTTT
CDR3: CASTPRTGTEAFF
V: TRBV6-5
J: TRBJ1-1
size: NA
D: TRBD1

DNA: TGTGCCAGCAGTGAAAAGGAGGGAAACACCATATATTTT
CDR3: CASSEKEGNTIYF
V: TRBV6-1
J: TRBJ1-3
size: NA
D: NA

DNA: TGTGCCAGCAGCTTGGGGCTAGACCCTCACGAGCAGTACTTC
CDR3: CASSLGLDPHEQYF
V: TRBV5-4
J: TRBJ2-7
size: NA
D: NA

DNA: TGCGCCAGCAGGCCGGGTCAGAGCTCTGGGGCCAACGTCCTGACTTTC
CDR3: CASRPGQSSGANVLTF
V: TRBV5-1
J: TRBJ2-6
size: few
D: NA

DNA: TGTGCCAGCAGTGAATGGGGGGCCAATCAGCCCCAGCATTTT
CDR3: CASSEWGANQPQHF
V: TRBV2
J: TRBJ1-5
size: once
D: NA

DNA: TGTGCCAGCAGAGCCGCGGACAGAGGTTACGAGCAGTACTTC
CDR3: CASRAADRGYEQYF
V: TRBV28
J: TRBJ2-7
size: NA
D: NA

DNA: TGTGCCAGCGGCCGGGAGGGCCCTTACGAGCAGTACTTC
CDR3: CASGREGPYEQYF
V: TRBV6-1
J: TRBJ2-7
size: NA
D: TRBD2

DNA: TGCGCCAGCAGTGAGTCTAGGCTAGTCGGTTCGACCGGGGAGCTGTTTTTT
CDR3: CASSESRLVGSTGELFF
V: TRBV10-1
J: TRBJ2-2
size: few
D: NA

DNA: TGTGCCATCAGATCCGGGACAGGGCTCGAAAAACTGTTTTTT
CDR3: CAIRSGTGLEKLFF
V: TRBV10-3
J: TRBJ1-4
size: NA
D: TRBD1

DNA: TGCGCCAGCAGCTCTCTTTCAGGGGGGCTCCTATACGGGGAGCTGTTTTTT
CDR3: CASSSLSGGLLYGELFF
V: TRBV5-1
J: TRBJ2-2
size: NA
D: NA

DNA: TGTGCCAGCAGCTTAACGGGAGTCCAAGAGACCCAGTACTTC
CDR3: CASSLTGVQETQYF
V: TRBV7-9
J: TRBJ2-5
size: few
D: NA

DNA: TGTGCCAGCAGTCGGGGCTGGGGGCTTGGCTACACCTTC
CDR3: CASSRGWGLGYTF
V: TRBV27
J: TRBJ1-2
size: NA
D: NA

DNA: TGTGCCAGCAGCAAGGACAGGGCGTCCAACGAGCAGTACTTC
CDR3: CASSKDRASNEQYF
V: TRBV2
J: TRBJ2-7
size: NA
D: TRBD1

DNA: TGTGCCAGCAGCTTAGCGGGGGTCTACAATGAGCAGTTCTTC
CDR3: CASSLAGVYNEQFF
V: TRBV11-3
J: TRBJ2-1
size: NA
D: NA

DNA: TGCGCCAGCAGCTCCCAGATGGGGCCCTCCACCGGGGAGCTGTTTTTT
CDR3: CASSSQMGPSTGELFF
V: TRBV5-1
J: TRBJ2-2
size: once
D: NA

DNA: TGTGCCACCAGCAGAGATCAGGGGAACTATGGCTACACCTTC
CDR3: CATSRDQGNYGYTF
V: TRBV15
J: TRBJ1-2
size: NA
D: NA

DNA: TGCGCCAGCAGCGGTGGGACATCCAACACTGAAGCTTTCTTT
CDR3: CASSGGTSNTEAFF
V: TRBV5-1
J: TRBJ1-1
size: NA
D: NA

DNA: TGTGCCAGCAGCTTAGGTAGCGGGATTCTCCTCGAGCAGTACTTC
CDR3: CASSLGSGILLEQYF
V: TRBV7-9
J: TRBJ2-7
size: NA
D: TRBD2

DNA: TGTGCCAGCAGCTTAGATGGTAGCGTGTTGCAGCCCCAGCATTTT
CDR3: CASSLDGSVLQPQHF
V: TRBV7-9
J: TRBJ1-5
size: NA
D: NA

DNA: TGTGCCAGCAGTCCAGACAGTGCCTACGAGCAGTACTTC
CDR3: CASSPDSAYEQYF
V: TRBV6-6
J: TRBJ2-7
size: few
D: NA

DNA: TGCGCCAGCAGCCTCGGGGTAGCGGGGGGGCAAGAGACCCAGTACTTC
CDR3: CASSLGVAGGQETQYF
V: TRBV4-1
J: TRBJ2-5
size: NA
D: TRBD2

DNA: TGTGCCAGCAGTTACTCGACCCTAACGGAGACCCAGTACTTC
CDR3: CASSYSTLTETQYF
V: TRBV6-5
J: TRBJ2-5
size: NA
D: NA

DNA: TGTGCCAGCAGTCAAGATTTCACAGATACGCAGTATTTT
CDR3: CASSQDFTDTQYF
V: TRBV28
J: TRBJ2-3
size: few
D: NA

DNA: TGCAGCGTTGGCTCGCTGGGGAAGGGGCACGAGCAGTACTTC
CDR3: CSVGSLGKGHEQYF
V: TRBV29-1
J: TRBJ2-7
size: once
D: NA

DNA: TGTGCCAGCAACGAACAGGGGCAAAATGGCTACACCTTC
CDR3: CASNEQGQNGYTF
V: TRBV7-2
J: TRBJ1-2
size: many
D: TRBD1

DNA: TGTGCCAGCACTCCCTCAGGACAGGGCACAGATACGCAGTATTTT
CDR3: CASTPSGQGTDTQYF
V: TRBV7-2
J: TRBJ2-3
size: NA
D: TRBD1

DNA: TGTGCCAGCAGCTTTGACCAAGGGGGGTACAATGAGCAGTTCTTC
CDR3: CASSFDQGGYNEQFF
V: TRBV5-4
J: TRBJ2-1
size: many
D: NA

DNA: TGTGCCAGCACCCTCGGGAGGGACCCTCAAGAGACCCAGTACTTC
CDR3: CASTLGRDPQETQYF
V: TRBV6-1
J: TRBJ2-5
size: once
D: TRBD2

DNA: TGTGCCAGCTCACCTACCAGCGGGAGAGGGTACAATGAGCAGTTCTTC
CDR3: CASSPTSGRGYNEQFF
V: TRBV18
J: TRBJ2-1
size: NA
D: TRBD2

DNA: TGTGCCATCAGTGGACAGGGGGCAGCAGATACGCAGTATTTT
CDR3: CAISGQGAADTQYF
V: TRBV10-3
J: TRBJ2-3
size: NA
D: TRBD1

DNA: TGTGCCTGGGGGAGAGGGGATAGTACTGAAGCTTTCTTT
CDR3: CAWGRGDSTEAFF
V: TRBV30
J: TRBJ1-1
size: NA
D: NA

DNA: TGTGCCAGCAACCGGGACACGGGTCCCCTCCACTTT
CDR3: CASNRDTGPLHF
V: TRBV6-1
J: TRBJ1-6
size: NA
D: NA

DNA: TGCGCCAGCGGAAATTTGGGACTAGCGGGGCCGAGCTCCTACGAGCAGTACTTC
CDR3: CASGNLGLAGPSSYEQYF
V: TRBV4-1
J: TRBJ2-7
size: NA
D: TRBD2

DNA: TGCAGCCTCCCCGGGCCTTTTAATGAAAAACTGTTTTTT
CDR3: CSLPGPFNEKLFF
V: TRBV29-1
J: TRBJ1-4
size: once
D: NA

DNA: TGCGCCAGCAGCTTAGTGGGTAGCGGGTATAAAGAGACCCAGTACTTC
CDR3: CASSLVGSGYKETQYF
V: TRBV7-8
J: TRBJ2-5
size: NA
D: TRBD2

DNA: TGTGCCTGGTCCCCTTCCGGGGGGAACGAGCAGTACTTC
CDR3: CAWSPSGGNEQYF
V: TRBV30
J: TRBJ2-7
size: NA
D: TRBD2

DNA: TGCAGCGCTGATCCCCTACTAGCGGGAGAGACCCAGTACTTC
CDR3: CSADPLLAGETQYF
V: TRBV29-1
J: TRBJ2-5
size: NA
D: TRBD2

DNA: TGTGCCAGCAGCTCCTCGGACAGACTAGCCAAAAACATTCAGTACTTC
CDR3: CASSSSDRLAKNIQYF
V: TRBV11-2
J: TRBJ2-4
size: NA
D: NA

DNA: TGCGCCAGCAGCCAACACCGAAGTACTGAAGCTTTCTTT
CDR3: CASSQHRSTEAFF
V: TRBV4-3
J: TRBJ1-1
size: NA
D: NA

DNA: TGCGCCAGCACCGACCAACAAGCGACTCAAGAGACCCAGTACTTC
CDR3: CASTDQQATQETQYF
V: TRBV5-1
J: TRBJ2-5
size: NA
D: NA

DNA: TGTGCCAGCAGCTCGACCCACAGCACAGATACGCAGTATTTT
CDR3: CASSSTHSTDTQYF
V: TRBV11-3
J: TRBJ2-3
size: once
D: NA

DNA: TGTGCCAGCAGCGATTCTAGCGGGAACTACAATGAGCAGTTCTTC
CDR3: CASSDSSGNYNEQFF
V: TRBV7-8
J: TRBJ2-1
size: NA
D: TRBD2

DNA: TGCGCCAGCAGTGAGCAGAAGCGTAATGGCTACACCTTC
CDR3: CASSEQKRNGYTF
V: TRBV10-2
J: TRBJ1-2
size: many
D: NA

DNA: TGTGCCAGCAGACCCACCGGGGGGGGTAATGAAAAACTGTTTTTT
CDR3: CASRPTGGGNEKLFF
V: TRBV6-5
J: TRBJ1-4
size: NA
D: NA

DNA: TGTGCTAGTGGCCAGGGACTAGCGGGAGGTGATACGCAGTATTTT
CDR3: CASGQGLAGGDTQYF
V: TRBV12-5
J: TRBJ2-3
size: NA
D: TRBD2

DNA: TGCGCCAGCAGCCAAGAGGCTAGCGGGGTCAAAAACATTCAGTACTTC
CDR3: CASSQEASGVKNIQYF
V: TRBV4-3
J: TRBJ2-4
size: few
D: TRBD2

DNA: TGTGCCAGCAGTGACCCGCCAGCGGGAGAATACGAGCAGTACTTC
CDR3: CASSDPPAGEYEQYF
V: TRBV2
J: TRBJ2-7
size: once
D: TRBD2

DNA: TGTGCCAGCACCCCAGAATTCTGGGACAATCGACATCATGACTATGGCTACACCTTC
CDR3: CASTPEFWDNRHHDYGYTF
V: TRBV28
J: TRBJ1-2
size: NA
D: NA

DNA: TGTGCCAGCAGCTGGGGACAGAAGAACACCGGGGAGCTGTTTTTT
CDR3: CASSWGQKNTGELFF
V: TRBV5-8
J: TRBJ2-2
size: NA
D: TRBD1

DNA: TGTGCCAGCTCACCGGGAGAGGAGCAGTACTTC
CDR3: CASSPGEEQYF
V: TRBV18
J: TRBJ2-7
size: NA
D: NA

DNA: TGTGCCAGCAGTTTGGGACAGGGGAGGAATGAGCAGTTCTTC
CDR3: CASSLGQGRNEQFF
V: TRBV6-5
J: TRBJ2-1
size: few
D: TRBD1